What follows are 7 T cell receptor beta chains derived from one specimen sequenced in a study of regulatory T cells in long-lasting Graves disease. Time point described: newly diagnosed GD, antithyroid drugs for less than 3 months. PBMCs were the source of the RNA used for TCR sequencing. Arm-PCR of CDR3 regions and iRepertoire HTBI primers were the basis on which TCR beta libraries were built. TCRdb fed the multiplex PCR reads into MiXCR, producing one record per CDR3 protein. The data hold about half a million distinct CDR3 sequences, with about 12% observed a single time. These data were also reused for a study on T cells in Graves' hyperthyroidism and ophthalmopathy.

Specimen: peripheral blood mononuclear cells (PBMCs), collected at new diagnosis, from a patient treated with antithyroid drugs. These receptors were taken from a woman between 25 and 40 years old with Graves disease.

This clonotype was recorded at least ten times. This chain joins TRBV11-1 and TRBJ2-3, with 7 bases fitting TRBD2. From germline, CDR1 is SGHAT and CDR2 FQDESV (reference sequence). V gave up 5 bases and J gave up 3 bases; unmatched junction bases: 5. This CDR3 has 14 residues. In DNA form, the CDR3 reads TGTGCCAGCAGCATCGGACTAGGGACAGATACGCAGTATTTT. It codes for CASSIGLGTDTQYF.

The DNA of the CDR3 is TGTGCCACCAGCAGAGGGGGGGCAGTATTTTACAATGAGCAGTTCTTC. Encoded protein: CATSRGGAVFYNEQFF. This chain connects TRBV15 to TRBJ2-1; D could derive from TRBD1 or TRBD2 (6 bases each). CDR3 size: 16 residues. Germline CDR1 and CDR2: LNHNV and YYDKDF (reference sequence). V was cut by 1 base and J by 4 bases, with 14 bases left in between. Variable domain in full (rest from reference TRBV15 and TRBJ2-1): DAMVIQNPRYQVTQFGKPVTLSCSQTLNHNVMYWYQQKSSQAPKLLFHYYDKDFNNEADTPDNFQSRRPNTSFCFLDIRSPGLGDTAMYLCATSRGGAVFYNEQFFGPGTRLTVL.

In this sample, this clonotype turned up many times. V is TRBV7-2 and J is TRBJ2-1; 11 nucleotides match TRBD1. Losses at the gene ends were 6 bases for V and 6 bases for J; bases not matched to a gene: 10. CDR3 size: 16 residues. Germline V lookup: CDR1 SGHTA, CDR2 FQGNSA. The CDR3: CASSSTGTGGINEQFF. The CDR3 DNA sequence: TGTGCCAGCAGTTCTACCGGGACAGGGGGGATCAATGAGCAGTTCTTC.

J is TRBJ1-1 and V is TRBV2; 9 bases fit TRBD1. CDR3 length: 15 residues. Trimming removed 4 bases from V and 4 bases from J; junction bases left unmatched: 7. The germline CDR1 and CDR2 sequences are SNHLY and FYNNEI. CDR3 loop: CASSGDRAVGTEAFF. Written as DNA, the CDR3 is TGTGCCAGCAGTGGGGACAGGGCGGTAGGCACTGAAGCTTTCTTT.

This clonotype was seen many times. CDR3 sequence (DNA): TGCGCCAGCAGCTTGATGGAGAACTATGGCTACACCTTC. Amino acids: CASSLMENYGYTF. The chain couples TRBV5-1 to TRBJ1-2; unclear D gene. Between the trimmed V and J ends, which lost 1 base and 2 bases, there was a span of 6 bases. The CDR3 is made up of 13 amino acids. Germline CDR1 SGHRS, CDR2 YFSETQ.

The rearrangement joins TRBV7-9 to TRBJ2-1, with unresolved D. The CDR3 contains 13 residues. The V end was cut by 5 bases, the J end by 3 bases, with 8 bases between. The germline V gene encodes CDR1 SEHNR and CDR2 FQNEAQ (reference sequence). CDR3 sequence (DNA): TGTGCCAGCAGCGTATTGGACTACAATGAGCAGTTCTTC. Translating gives CASSVLDYNEQFF.

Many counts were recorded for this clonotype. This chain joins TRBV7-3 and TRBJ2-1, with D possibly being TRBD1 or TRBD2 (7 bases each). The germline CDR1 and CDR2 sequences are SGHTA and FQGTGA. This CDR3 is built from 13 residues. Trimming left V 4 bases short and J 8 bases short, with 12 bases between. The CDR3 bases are TGTGCCAGCAGCTCGACAGGGAGGGATGAGCAGTTCTTC. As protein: CASSSTGRDEQFF.